By share, the clone carrying this TCR beta chain counts as large. The antigen is not known. The sample originates from a study of T cells in localized non-small cell lung cancer. Study-level points and caveats: Of the top 100 tumor clones, median around 60 were in adjacent lung, around 28 among its top 100.

Germline CDR1 is SGHNT and CDR2 is YENEEA. After removal of 3 bases from V and 0 bases from J, the junction contained 9 bases not matched to a gene. This CDR3 has 17 amino acids. Method: immunoSEQ multiplex PCR; TCRdb's copy keeps in-frame clones and lacks some. The table records some 970 clones, about a fifth of them present only once. This sequence joins TRBV11-3 and TRBJ2-7; TRBD1 matches at 9 bases. The TCR originated in a man between 35 and 75 years old with stage I squamous cell lung carcinoma. Specimen: lung tumor tissue, collected before any cancer treatment. CDR3: CASSFPAGQGSSYEQYF. CDR3 coding DNA: TGTGCCAGCAGCTTTCCGGCGGGACAGGGTTCCTCCTACGAGCAGTACTTC.